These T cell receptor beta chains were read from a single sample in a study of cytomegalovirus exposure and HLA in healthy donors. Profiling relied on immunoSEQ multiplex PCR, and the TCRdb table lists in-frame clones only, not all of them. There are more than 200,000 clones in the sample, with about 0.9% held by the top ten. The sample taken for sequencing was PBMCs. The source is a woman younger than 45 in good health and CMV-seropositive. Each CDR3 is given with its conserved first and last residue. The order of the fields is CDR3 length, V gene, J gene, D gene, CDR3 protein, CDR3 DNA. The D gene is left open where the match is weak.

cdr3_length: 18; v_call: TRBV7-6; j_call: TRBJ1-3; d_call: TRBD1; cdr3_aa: CASSLTGTGILSGNTIYF; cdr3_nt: TGTGCCAGCAGCTTAACCGGGACAGGGATTCTCTCTGGAAACACCATATATTTT
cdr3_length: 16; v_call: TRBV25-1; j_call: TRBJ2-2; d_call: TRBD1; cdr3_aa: CASGRTGPRYTGELFF; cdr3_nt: TGTGCCAGCGGGCGGACAGGGCCCCGATACACCGGGGAGCTGTTTTTT
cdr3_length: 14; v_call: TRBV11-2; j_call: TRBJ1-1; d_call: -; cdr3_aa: CASSQNRVATEAFF; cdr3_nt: TGTGCCAGCAGCCAAAACAGGGTGGCCACTGAAGCTTTCTTT
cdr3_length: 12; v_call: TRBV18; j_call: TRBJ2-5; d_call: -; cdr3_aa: CASSPPAETQYF; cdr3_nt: TGTGCCAGCTCACCACCGGCTGAGACCCAGTACTTC
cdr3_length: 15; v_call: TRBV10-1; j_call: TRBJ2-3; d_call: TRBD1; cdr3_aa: CATPRRDRASDTQYF; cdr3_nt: TGCGCCACCCCAAGGCGGGACAGGGCGTCAGATACGCAGTATTTT
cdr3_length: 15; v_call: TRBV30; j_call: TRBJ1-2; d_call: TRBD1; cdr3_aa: CAWSVGGGREYGYTF; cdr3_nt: TGTGCCTGGAGTGTAGGGGGCGGCAGAGAGTATGGCTACACCTTC
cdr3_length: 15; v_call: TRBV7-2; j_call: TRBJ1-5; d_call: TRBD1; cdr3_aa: CASSLVGTGVQPQHF; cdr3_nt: TGTGCCAGCAGCTTAGTTGGGACAGGGGTTCAGCCCCAGCATTTT
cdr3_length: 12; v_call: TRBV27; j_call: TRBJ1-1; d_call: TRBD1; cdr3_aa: CASSFTGAEAFF; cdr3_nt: TGTGCCAGCAGTTTTACAGGGGCTGAAGCTTTCTTT
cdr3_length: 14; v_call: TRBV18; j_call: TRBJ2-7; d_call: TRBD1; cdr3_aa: CASSLRQGAFEQYF; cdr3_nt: TGTGCCAGCTCACTTCGACAGGGGGCTTTCGAGCAGTACTTC
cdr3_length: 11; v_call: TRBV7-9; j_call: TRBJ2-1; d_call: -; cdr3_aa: CASSPSNEQFF; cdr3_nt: TGTGCCAGCAGCCCCTCTAATGAGCAGTTCTTC
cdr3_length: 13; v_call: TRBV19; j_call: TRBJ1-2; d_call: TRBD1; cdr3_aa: CASTIRTGGGYTF; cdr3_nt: TGTGCCAGTACTATCCGGACAGGAGGTGGCTACACCTTC
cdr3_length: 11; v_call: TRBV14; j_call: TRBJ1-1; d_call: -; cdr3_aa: CASSQGVEAFF; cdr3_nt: TGTGCCAGCAGCCAAGGCGTGGAAGCTTTCTTT
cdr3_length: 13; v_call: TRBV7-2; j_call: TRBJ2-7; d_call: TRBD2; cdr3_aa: CASSLKRDYEQYF; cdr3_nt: TGTGCCAGCAGCTTGAAGCGGGACTACGAGCAGTACTTC
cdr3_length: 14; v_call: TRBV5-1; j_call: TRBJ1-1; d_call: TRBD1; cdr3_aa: CASSLSGGLTEAFF; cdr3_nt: TGCGCCAGCAGCTTGTCAGGGGGTCTCACTGAAGCTTTCTTT
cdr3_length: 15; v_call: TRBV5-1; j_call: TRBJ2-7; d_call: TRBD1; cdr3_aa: CASSVDQGAPYEQYF; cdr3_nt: TGCGCCAGCAGCGTAGACCAGGGGGCTCCCTACGAGCAGTACTTC
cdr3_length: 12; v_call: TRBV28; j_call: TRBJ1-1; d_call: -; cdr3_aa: CASSPGWTEAFF; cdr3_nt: TGTGCCAGCAGCCCCGGTTGGACTGAAGCTTTCTTT
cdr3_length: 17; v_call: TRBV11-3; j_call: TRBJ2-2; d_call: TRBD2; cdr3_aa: CASSLTSGGLNTGELFF; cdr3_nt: TGTGCCAGCAGCCTCACTAGCGGGGGGTTGAACACCGGGGAGCTGTTTTTT
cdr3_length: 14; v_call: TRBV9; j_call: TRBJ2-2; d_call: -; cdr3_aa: CASSGGMNTGELFF; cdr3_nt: TGTGCCAGCTCGGGCGGGATGAACACCGGGGAGCTGTTTTTT
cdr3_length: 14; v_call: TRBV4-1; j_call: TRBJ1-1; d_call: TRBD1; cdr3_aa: CASAPRQGNSEAFF; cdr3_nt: TGCGCCAGCGCACCCCGACAGGGAAACTCTGAAGCTTTCTTT
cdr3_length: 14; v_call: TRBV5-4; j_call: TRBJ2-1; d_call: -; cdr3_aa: CASSPERVGNEQFF; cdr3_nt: TGTGCCAGCAGCCCCGAGAGGGTGGGTAATGAGCAGTTCTTC
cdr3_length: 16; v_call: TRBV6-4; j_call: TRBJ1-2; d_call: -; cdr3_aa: CASSRRSDGANYGYTF; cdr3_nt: TGTGCCAGCAGTCGCAGATCAGACGGAGCTAACTATGGCTACACCTTC
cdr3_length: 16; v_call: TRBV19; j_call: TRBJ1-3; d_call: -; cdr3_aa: CASSIPPQGFGNTIYF; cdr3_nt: TGTGCCAGTAGTATTCCTCCCCAGGGCTTTGGAAACACCATATATTTT
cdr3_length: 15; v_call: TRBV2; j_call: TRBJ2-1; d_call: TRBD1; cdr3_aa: CASSERTGGHNEQFF; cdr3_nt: TGTGCCAGCAGTGAACGGACAGGGGGCCACAATGAGCAGTTCTTC
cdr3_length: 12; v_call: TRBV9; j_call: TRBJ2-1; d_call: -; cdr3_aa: CASSVRYNEQFF; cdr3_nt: TGTGCCAGCAGCGTTCGTTACAATGAGCAGTTCTTC
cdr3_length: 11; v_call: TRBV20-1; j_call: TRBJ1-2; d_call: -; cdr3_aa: CSAPGRDGYTF; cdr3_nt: TGCAGTGCTCCGGGCAGGGATGGCTACACCTTC
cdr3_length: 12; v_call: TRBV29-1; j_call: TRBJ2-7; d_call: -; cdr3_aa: CSGGFSAGEQYF; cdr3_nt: TGCAGCGGGGGTTTTTCTGCGGGGGAGCAGTACTTC
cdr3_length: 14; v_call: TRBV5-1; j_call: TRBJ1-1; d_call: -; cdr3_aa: CASSLDRPNTEAFF; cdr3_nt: TGCGCCAGCAGCTTGGACAGGCCGAACACTGAAGCTTTCTTT
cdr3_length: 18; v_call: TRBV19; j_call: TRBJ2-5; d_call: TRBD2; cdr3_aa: CASSIRSGRSHLEETQYF; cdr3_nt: TGTGCCAGTAGTATCCGGAGCGGGAGATCCCATTTGGAAGAGACCCAGTACTTC
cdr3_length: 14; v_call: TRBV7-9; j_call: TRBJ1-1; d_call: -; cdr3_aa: CASSQHGANTEAFF; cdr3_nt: TGTGCCAGCAGCCAACATGGGGCTAACACTGAAGCTTTCTTT
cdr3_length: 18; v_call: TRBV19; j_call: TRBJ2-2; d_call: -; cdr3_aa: CASSIDLRDGRFTGELFF; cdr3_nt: TGTGCCAGTAGTATAGATCTACGGGACGGGAGATTCACCGGGGAGCTGTTTTTT
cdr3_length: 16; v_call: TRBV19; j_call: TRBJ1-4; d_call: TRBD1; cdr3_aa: CASSSSTGAANEKLFF; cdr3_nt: TGTGCCAGTAGTTCCTCCACAGGGGCGGCTAATGAAAAACTGTTTTTT
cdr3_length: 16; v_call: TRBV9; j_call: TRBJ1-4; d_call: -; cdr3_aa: CASSVSVQGDNEKLFF; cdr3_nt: TGTGCCAGCAGCGTATCAGTACAGGGTGATAATGAAAAACTGTTTTTT
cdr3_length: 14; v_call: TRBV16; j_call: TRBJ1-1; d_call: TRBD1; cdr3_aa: CASSPRTGNTEAFF; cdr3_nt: TGTGCCAGCAGCCCCAGGACAGGGAACACTGAAGCTTTCTTT
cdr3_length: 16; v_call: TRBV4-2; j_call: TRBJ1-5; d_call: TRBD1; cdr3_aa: CASSQVRQGKRQPQHF; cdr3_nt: TGTGCCAGCAGCCAAGTCCGACAGGGGAAGAGGCAGCCCCAGCATTTT
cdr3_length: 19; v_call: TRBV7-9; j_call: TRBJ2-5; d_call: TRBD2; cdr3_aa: CASSPKGLAGGPPQETQYF; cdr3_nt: TGTGCCAGCAGCCCCAAAGGACTAGCGGGGGGGCCGCCGCAAGAGACCCAGTACTTC
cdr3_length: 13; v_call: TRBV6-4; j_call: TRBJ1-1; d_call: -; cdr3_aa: CASSDFQNTEAFF; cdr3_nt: TGTGCCAGCAGTGACTTCCAGAACACTGAAGCTTTCTTT
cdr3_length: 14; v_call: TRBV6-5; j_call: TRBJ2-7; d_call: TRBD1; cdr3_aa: CASSRTGGWNEQYF; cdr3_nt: TGTGCCAGCAGCCGGACAGGGGGCTGGAACGAGCAGTACTTC
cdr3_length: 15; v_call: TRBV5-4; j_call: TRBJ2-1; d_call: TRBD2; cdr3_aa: CASSLQLAGVGEQFF; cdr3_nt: TGTGCCAGCAGCCTCCAACTAGCGGGAGTGGGTGAGCAGTTCTTC
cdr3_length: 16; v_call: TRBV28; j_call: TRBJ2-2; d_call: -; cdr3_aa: CASSFVGLANTGELFF; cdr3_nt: TGTGCCAGCAGTTTCGTCGGTCTCGCGAACACCGGGGAGCTGTTTTTT
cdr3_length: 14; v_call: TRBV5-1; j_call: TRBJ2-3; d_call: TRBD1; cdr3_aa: CASSRGQGKDTQYF; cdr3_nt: TGCGCCAGCAGCAGGGGACAGGGGAAAGATACGCAGTATTTT
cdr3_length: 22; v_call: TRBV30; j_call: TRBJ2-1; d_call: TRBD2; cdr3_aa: CAWRGHSRRLAGVPTKANEQFF; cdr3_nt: TGTGCCTGGAGAGGCCATTCCCGGAGACTAGCGGGAGTTCCTACGAAGGCGAATGAGCAGTTCTTC
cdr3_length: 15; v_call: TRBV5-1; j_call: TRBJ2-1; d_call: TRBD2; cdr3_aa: CASSLLAGVRNEQFF; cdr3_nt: TGCGCCAGCAGCTTGCTAGCGGGGGTTCGGAATGAGCAGTTCTTC
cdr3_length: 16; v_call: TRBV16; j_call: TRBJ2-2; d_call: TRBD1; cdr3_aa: CASSQRGGTGFGELFF; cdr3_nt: TGTGCCAGCAGCCAAAGAGGGGGCACCGGGTTCGGGGAGCTGTTTTTT
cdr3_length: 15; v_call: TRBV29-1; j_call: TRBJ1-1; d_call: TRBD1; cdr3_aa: CSVVSVDRGLSEAFF; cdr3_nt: TGCAGCGTTGTTTCGGTTGACAGGGGCTTGTCTGAAGCTTTCTTT
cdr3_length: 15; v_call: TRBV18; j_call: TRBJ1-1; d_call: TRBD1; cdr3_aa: CASSPRTGGNTEAFF; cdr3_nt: TGTGCCAGCTCACCGAGGACAGGGGGGAACACTGAAGCTTTCTTT
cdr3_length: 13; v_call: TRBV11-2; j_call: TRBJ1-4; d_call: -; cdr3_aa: CASGFKGNEKLFF; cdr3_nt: TGTGCCAGCGGCTTTAAGGGGAATGAAAAACTGTTTTTT
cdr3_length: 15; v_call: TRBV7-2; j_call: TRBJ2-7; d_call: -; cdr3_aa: CASSLAPAELLEQYF; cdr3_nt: TGTGCCAGCAGCTTAGCGCCAGCGGAACTCTTAGAGCAGTACTTC
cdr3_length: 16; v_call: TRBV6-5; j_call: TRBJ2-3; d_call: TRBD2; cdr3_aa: CASSSTQAGGADTQYF; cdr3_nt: TGTGCCAGCAGTTCAACTCAAGCGGGAGGGGCAGATACGCAGTATTTT
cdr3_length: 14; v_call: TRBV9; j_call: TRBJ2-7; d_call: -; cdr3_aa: CASSVGGSSNEQYF; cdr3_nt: TGTGCCAGCAGCGTAGGGGGCAGTTCCAACGAGCAGTACTTC
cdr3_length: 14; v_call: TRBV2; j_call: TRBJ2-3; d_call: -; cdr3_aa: CAGEAGAYTDTQYF; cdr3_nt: TGTGCCGGCGAGGCAGGGGCTTACACAGATACGCAGTATTTT
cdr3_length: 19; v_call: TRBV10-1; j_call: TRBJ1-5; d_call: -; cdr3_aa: CASSERDSHYSRGNQPQHF; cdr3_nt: TGCGCCAGCAGTGAACGAGACAGCCACTACAGTCGGGGGAATCAGCCCCAGCATTTT
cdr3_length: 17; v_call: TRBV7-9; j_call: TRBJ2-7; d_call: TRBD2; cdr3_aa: CASSSVVSGGPQVEQYF; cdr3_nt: TGTGCCAGCAGCTCCGTGGTCAGCGGGGGCCCTCAGGTCGAGCAGTACTTC
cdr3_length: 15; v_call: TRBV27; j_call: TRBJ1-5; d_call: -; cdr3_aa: CASSLTGNSNQPQHF; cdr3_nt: TGTGCCAGCAGTTTAACAGGGAATAGCAATCAGCCCCAGCATTTT
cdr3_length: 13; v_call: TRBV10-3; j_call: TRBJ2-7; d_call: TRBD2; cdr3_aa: CATQVAGVFEQYF; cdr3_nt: TGTGCCACCCAGGTAGCGGGAGTTTTCGAGCAGTACTTC